The clone carrying this TCR beta chain was observed a handful of times. Its antigen remains unidentified. Targeted sequencing depth ranged from 1 in 200,000 to 1 in 1 million T cells. Some clones are missing from TCRdb's copy, which holds only in-frame ones; the method was immunoSEQ multiplex PCR. Here the sample spans approximately 100,000 clones, 60% to 80% being singletons. These data belong to a study of cytotoxic CD8 clonotypes in ibrutinib-treated CLL. Study as a whole: The subjects consisted of some 12 relapsed/refractory and more than 14 treatment-naive individuals, with 17 IGHV unmutated.

Study-level points and caveats: Lymph node repertoires were not studied, and sampling times were unmatched. Once treatment began, public clonotypes, which were uncommon, contracted or stayed stable.

Germline-derived CDR1 and CDR2 are SGDLS and YYNGEE. V dropped 3 bases and J dropped 4; count of bases not matched to a gene: 9. The CDR3 length is 15 residues. The material sequenced was PBMCs, taken after 12 months of ibrutinib treatment. J is TRBJ1-2 and V is TRBV9; TRBD1 agrees at 7 bases. This TCR was sampled from a human donor with chronic lymphocytic leukemia. Here the CDR3 reads CASSGFETGSYGYTF. Here the CDR3 DNA reads TGTGCCAGCAGCGGATTCGAGACAGGGTCCTATGGCTACACCTTC.